This T cell receptor beta chain was retrieved from a study of cytomegalovirus exposure and HLA in healthy donors. Germline CDR1 and CDR2: GTSNPN and SVGIG (reference sequence). Between the trimmed V and J ends, which lost 2 bases and 1 base, there was a span of 9 bases. This CDR3 comprises 14 residues. Primers for the PCR totalled 60 Vbeta and 13 Jbeta. The protocol was immunoSEQ multiplex PCR, while the TCRdb copy is restricted to in-frame clones and leaves out a portion. The table includes 120,000 to 150,000 clones, approximately 77% detected once. This clone has only a few counts. Its specificity is not known. Study-level points and caveats: In most subjects, TCR beta sequences reportedly gave accurate predictions of HLA-A and HLA-B alleles. Indistinguishability led to the exclusion of some V segments, TRBV6-2 and TRBV6-3 included. Immune exposure data for these donors was limited to CMV serostatus.

The sample comprised PBMCs. The rearrangement links TRBV30 to TRBJ1-3, with D maybe TRBD1 (6 bases). This TCR was sampled from a woman in her forties or fifties in good health and CMV-seronegative. CDR3 in DNA: TGTGCCTGGAGTTCAGGGGTGTCTGGAAACACCATATATTTT. Residues: CAWSSGVSGNTIYF.